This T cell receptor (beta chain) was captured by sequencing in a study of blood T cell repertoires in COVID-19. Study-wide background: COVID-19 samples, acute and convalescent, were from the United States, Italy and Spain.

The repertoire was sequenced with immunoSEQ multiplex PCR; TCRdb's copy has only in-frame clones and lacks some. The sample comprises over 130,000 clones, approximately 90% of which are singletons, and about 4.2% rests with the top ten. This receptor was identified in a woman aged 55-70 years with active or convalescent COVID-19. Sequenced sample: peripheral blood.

Written as DNA, the CDR3 is TGTGCCAGCAGCCCTTCCGGGACTCCCTACAATGAGCAGTTCTTC. Its protein is CASSPSGTPYNEQFF. This chain links TRBV9 with TRBJ2-1; TRBD2 is a possible D gene (6 bases). This CDR3 has 15 amino acids. The germline V gene has CDR1 SGDLS and CDR2 YYNGEE. Deletions cut 4 bases from V and 2 bases from J, with 13 bases between.